This entry is about one T cell receptor beta chain. Antigen: not known. These data originate in a study of cytomegalovirus exposure and HLA in healthy donors. Findings and limits, study-wide: Researchers reported in a later analysis that a missense DCLRE1C variant was tied to TCR beta V- and J-gene trimming. A likely sequencing artifact accounted for one observed cluster of highly shared sequence variants. Reports indicate that TCR beta sequences accurately predicted the HLA-A and HLA-B alleles of most subjects.

CDR3 size: 15 residues. After removal of 3 bases from V and 4 bases from J, the junction contained 4 bases not matched to a gene. CDR1 is SGHNT and CDR2 is YYREEE in the germline V gene (reference sequence). PCR involved 60 Vbeta and 13 Jbeta primers. Only in-frame clones appear in the TCRdb table, and some are missing; sequencing was by immunoSEQ multiplex PCR. The sample includes 160,000 or so clones, about four fifths seen only once; the top ten take about 4%. Sequenced: PBMCs. The sequence came from a man aged 50-60 years in good health and CMV-seropositive. The chain has TRBV5-4 and TRBJ2-2; 9 bases line up with TRBD1. The CDR3 nucleotides read TGTGCCAGCAGCTCAAGGGACAGGGCCACCGGGGAGCTGTTTTTT. It specifies CASSSRDRATGELFF.